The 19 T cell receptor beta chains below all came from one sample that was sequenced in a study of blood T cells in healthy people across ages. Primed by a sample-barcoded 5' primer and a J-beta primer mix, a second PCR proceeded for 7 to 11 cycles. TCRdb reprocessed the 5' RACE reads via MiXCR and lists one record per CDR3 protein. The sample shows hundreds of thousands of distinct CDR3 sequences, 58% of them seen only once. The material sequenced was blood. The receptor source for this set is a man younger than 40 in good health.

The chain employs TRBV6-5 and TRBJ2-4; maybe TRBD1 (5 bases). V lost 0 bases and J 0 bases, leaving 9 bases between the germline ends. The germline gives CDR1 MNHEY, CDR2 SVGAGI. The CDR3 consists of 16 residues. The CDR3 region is CASSYSWGAAKNIQYF. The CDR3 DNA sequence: TGTGCCAGCAGTTACTCCTGGGGCGCAGCCAAAAACATTCAGTACTTC.

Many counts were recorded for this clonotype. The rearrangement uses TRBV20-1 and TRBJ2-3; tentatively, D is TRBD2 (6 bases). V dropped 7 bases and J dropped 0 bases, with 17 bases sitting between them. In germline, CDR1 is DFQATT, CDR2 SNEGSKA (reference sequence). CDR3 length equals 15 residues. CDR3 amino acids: CSVRPIAASTDTQYF. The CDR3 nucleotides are TGCAGTGTCCGTCCCATAGCGGCTAGCACAGATACGCAGTATTTT.

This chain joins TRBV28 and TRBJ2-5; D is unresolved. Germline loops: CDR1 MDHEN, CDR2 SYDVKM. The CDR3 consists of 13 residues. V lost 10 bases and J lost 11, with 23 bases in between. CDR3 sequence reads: CATRRSVSNEQYF. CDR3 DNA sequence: TGTGCCACCCGTCGGAGTGTTAGCAATGAGCAGTACTTC.

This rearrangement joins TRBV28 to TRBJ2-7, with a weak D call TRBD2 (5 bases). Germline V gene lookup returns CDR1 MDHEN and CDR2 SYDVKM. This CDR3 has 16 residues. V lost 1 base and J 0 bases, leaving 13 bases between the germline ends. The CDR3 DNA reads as TGTGCCAGCAGTTTATTCAGCGGCAGAACCTCCTACGAGCAGTACTTC. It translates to CASSLFSGRTSYEQYF.

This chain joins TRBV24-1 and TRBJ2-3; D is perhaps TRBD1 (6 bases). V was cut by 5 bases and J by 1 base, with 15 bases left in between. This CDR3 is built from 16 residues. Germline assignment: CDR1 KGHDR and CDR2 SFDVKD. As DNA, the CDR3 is TGTGCCACCAGTGCCGGACAGCTTATGGGCACAGATACGCAGTATTTT. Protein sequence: CATSAGQLMGTDTQYF.

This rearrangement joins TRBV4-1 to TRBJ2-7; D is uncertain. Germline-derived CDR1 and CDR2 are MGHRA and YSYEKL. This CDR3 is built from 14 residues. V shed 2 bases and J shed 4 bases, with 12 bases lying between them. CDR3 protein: CASSQHEQQYEQYF. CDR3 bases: TGCGCCAGCAGCCAACACGAACAGCAATACGAGCAGTACTTC.

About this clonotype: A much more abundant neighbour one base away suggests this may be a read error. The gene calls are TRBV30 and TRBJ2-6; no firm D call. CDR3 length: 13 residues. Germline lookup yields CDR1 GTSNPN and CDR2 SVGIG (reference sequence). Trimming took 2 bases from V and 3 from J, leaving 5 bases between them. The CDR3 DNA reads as TGTGCCTGGAGTTTAGGTGGGGCCAACGTCCTGACTTTC. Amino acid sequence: CAWSLGGANVLTF.

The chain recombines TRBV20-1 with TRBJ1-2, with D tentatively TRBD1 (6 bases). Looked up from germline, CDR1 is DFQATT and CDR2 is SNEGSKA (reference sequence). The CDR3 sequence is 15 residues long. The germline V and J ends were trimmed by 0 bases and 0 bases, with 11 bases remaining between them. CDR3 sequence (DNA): TGCAGTGCTAGAGATTGGACAGCGACTAACTATGGCTACACCTTC. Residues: CSARDWTATNYGYTF.

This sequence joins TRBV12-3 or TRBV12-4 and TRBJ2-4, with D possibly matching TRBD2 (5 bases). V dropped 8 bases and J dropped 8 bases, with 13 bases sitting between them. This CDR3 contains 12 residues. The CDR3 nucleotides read TGTGCCAGCCGCAGCGGTGGAGACATTCAGTACTTC. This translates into CASRSGGDIQYF.

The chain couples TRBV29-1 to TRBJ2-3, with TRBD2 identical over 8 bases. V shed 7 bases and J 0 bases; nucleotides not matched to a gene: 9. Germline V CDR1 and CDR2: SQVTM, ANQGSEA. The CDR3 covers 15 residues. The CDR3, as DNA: TGCAGCGCCAAGGATAGCGGGGCTAGCACAGATACGCAGTATTTT. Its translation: CSAKDSGASTDTQYF.

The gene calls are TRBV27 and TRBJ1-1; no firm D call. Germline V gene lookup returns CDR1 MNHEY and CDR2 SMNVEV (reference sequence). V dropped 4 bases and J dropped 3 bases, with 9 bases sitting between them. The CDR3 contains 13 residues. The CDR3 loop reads CASSSKVDTEAFF. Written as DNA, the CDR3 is TGTGCCAGCAGTTCTAAGGTCGACACTGAAGCTTTCTTT.

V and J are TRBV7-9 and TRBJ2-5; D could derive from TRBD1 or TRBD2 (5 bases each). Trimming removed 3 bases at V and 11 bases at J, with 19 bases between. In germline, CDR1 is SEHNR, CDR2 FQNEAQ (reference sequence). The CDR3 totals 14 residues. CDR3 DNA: TGTGCCAGCAGCTTTGGAGCCACGAGAGGGGAGCAGTACTTC. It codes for CASSFGATRGEQYF.

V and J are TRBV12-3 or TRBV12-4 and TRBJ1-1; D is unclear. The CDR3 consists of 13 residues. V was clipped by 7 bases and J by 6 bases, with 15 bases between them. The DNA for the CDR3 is TGTGCCAGCACCCCGGGAGGCTCTCCTGAAGCTTTCTTT. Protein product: CASTPGGSPEAFF.

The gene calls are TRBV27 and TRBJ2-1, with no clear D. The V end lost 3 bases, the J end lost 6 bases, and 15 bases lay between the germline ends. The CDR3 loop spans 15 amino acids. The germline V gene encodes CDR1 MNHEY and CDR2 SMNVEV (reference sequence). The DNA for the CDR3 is TGTGCCAGCAGTTTCGGCGTATCGCAACGCAATGAGCAGTTCTTC. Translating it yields CASSFGVSQRNEQFF.

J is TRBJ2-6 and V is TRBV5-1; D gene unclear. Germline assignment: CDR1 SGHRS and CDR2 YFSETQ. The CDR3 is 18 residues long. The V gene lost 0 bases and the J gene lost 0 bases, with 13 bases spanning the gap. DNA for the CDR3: TGCGCCAGCAGCTTGGGTGGCACTCGTCTCTCTGGGGCCAACGTCCTGACTTTC. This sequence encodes CASSLGGTRLSGANVLTF.

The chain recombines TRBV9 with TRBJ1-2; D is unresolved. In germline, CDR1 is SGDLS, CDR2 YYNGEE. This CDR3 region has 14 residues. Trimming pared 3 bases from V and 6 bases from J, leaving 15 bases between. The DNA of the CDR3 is TGTGCCAGCAGCGACCGGCCAAGACCCCATGGCTACACCTTC. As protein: CASSDRPRPHGYTF.

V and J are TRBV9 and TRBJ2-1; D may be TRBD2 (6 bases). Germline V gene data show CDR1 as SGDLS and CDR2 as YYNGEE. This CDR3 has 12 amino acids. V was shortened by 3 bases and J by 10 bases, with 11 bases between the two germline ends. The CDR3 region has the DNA TGTGCCAGCAGCGGAGAGGGACTGGAGCAGTTCTTC. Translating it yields CASSGEGLEQFF.

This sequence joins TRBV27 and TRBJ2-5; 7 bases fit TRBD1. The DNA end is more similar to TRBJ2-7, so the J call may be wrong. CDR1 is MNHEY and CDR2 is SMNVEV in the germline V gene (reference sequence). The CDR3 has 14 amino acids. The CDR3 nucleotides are TGTGCCAGCAGTTTATCTGCCAGGGGGTACGAGCAGTACTTC. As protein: CASSLSARGYEQYF.

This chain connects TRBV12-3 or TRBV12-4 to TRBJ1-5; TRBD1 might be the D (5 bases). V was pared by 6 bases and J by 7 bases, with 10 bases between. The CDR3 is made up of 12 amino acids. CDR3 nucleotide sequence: TGTGCCAGCAGCCGGCGGGGGCAGCCCCAGCATTTT. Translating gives CASSRRGQPQHF.